The next 14 T cell receptor beta chains were all read from a single sample in a study of T cell responses to AZD1222 COVID-19 vaccine. TCRdb keeps only in-frame clones here, not all; method: immunoSEQ multiplex PCR. The sample carries some 94,000 clones, about 85% recorded once. Specimen: peripheral blood, collected on day 0 of AZD1222 vaccination. Receptors originate from an adult in good health.

This rearrangement joins TRBV19 to TRBJ1-5; no clear D. Germline-derived CDR1 and CDR2 are LNHDA and SQIVND (reference sequence). This CDR3 has 13 amino acids. V shed 3 bases and J shed 9 bases, with 12 bases lying between them. The CDR3 DNA reads TGTGCCAGTAGTATGAGATCGGCAGGGCCCCAGCATTTT. The encoded protein is CASSMRSAGPQHF.

The V and J genes are TRBV6-5 and TRBJ2-3; a weak D match, TRBD2 (7 bases). The CDR3 consists of 16 residues. Trimming pared 2 bases from V and 6 bases from J, leaving 18 bases between. Germline V CDR1 and CDR2: MNHEY, SVGAGI. The CDR3 spells CASSYQGQGRGDTQYF. The CDR3 nucleotides read TGTGCCAGCAGTTACCAAGGGCAGGGGCGGGGGGATACGCAGTATTTT.

The chain employs TRBV6-2 or TRBV6-3 and TRBJ2-3; no clear D gene. Germline V CDR1 and CDR2: MNHEY, SVGEGT. Between the trimmed V and J ends, which lost 2 bases and 2 bases, there was a span of 11 bases. The CDR3 runs 15 residues. The CDR3: CASSYGEGITDTQYF. CDR3 coding DNA: TGTGCCAGCAGTTACGGAGAAGGAATCACAGATACGCAGTATTTT.

V usage is TRBV19 and J usage is TRBJ1-2, with D possibly being TRBD1 (6 bases). CDR3 length equals 12 residues. The V end lost 6 bases, the J end lost 3 bases, and 8 bases lay between the germline ends. The germline gives CDR1 LNHDA, CDR2 SQIVND (reference sequence). The CDR3 loop reads CASRGHYYGYTF. DNA of the CDR3: TGTGCCAGTAGGGGACACTACTATGGCTACACCTTC.

J is TRBJ1-6 and V is TRBV5-6; 8 bases fit TRBD1. The trim removed 0 bases at V and 10 bases at J, leaving 3 bases unmatched. This CDR3 is built from 14 residues. CDR1 is SGHDT, CDR2 YYEEEE, per germline. The CDR3 DNA is TGTGCCAGCAGCTTGGGACAGGGGCCCTCACCCCTCCACTTT. As protein: CASSLGQGPSPLHF. Looking up the rest from reference TRBV5-6 and TRBJ1-6 gives the full variable domain: DAGVTQSPTHLIKTRGQQVTLRCSPKSGHDTVSWYQQALGQGPQFIFQYYEEEERQRGNFPDRFSGHQFPNYSSELNVNALLLGDSALYLCASSLGQGPSPLHFGNGTRLTVT.

V gene TRBV7-6 combines with J gene TRBJ2-3; unclear D gene. This CDR3 is 14 amino acids long. The germline V and J ends were trimmed by 8 bases and 0 bases, with 12 bases remaining between them. Germline V gives CDR1 SGHVS, CDR2 FNYEAQ. The CDR3 loop reads CASGHRSSTDTQYF. CDR3 bases: TGTGCCAGCGGCCACCGATCTAGCACAGATACGCAGTATTTT.

The chain joins TRBV11-3 to TRBJ1-6; unclear D gene. The germline gives CDR1 SGHNT, CDR2 YENEEA. The CDR3 runs to 13 residues. V lost 1 base, J lost 8 bases, and 6 bases lay in between. The CDR3 here is CASSLGGDSPLHF. CDR3 bases: TGTGCCAGCAGCTTAGGAGGTGATTCACCCCTCCACTTT.

This chain connects TRBV6-5 to TRBJ2-3; maybe TRBD2 (6 bases). The V end lost 7 bases, the J end lost 1 base, and 12 bases lay between the germline ends. The CDR3 covers 14 residues. CDR1 MNHEY and CDR2 SVGAGI come from the germline V gene. The CDR3 region has the DNA TGTGCCAGCACCCCATGGGGGGGCACAGATACGCAGTATTTT. Translated, it gives CASTPWGGTDTQYF.

The V and J genes are TRBV15 and TRBJ2-3; the D call may be TRBD1 or TRBD2 (5 bases each). There are 16 residues in the CDR3. Trimming stripped 5 bases from V and 5 bases from J, with 20 bases between. Germline CDR1 reads LNHNV; CDR2 reads YYDKDF (reference sequence). This CDR3 is CATSDPGAGSGDTQYF. In DNA, the CDR3 is TGTGCCACCAGCGACCCCGGGGCAGGGTCAGGAGATACGCAGTATTTT.

The V and J genes are TRBV24-1 and TRBJ2-3, with D possibly being TRBD1 or TRBD2 (6 bases each). This CDR3 is 15 amino acids long. V lost 5 bases and J lost 3, with 14 bases in between. Germline V gene data show CDR1 as KGHDR and CDR2 as SFDVKD. CDR3 sequence reads: CATSGGGQGTDTQYF. CDR3 DNA: TGTGCCACCAGTGGAGGGGGGCAGGGGACAGATACGCAGTATTTT.

V and J are TRBV4-3 and TRBJ2-1, with 10 bases matching TRBD2. The CDR3 loop spans 16 amino acids. Per the germline V gene, CDR1 is LGHNA and CDR2 is YSLEER. V lost 0 bases and J lost 4; bases outside the gene matches: 3. CDR3 residues: CASSQDLAGVYNEQFF. CDR3 coding DNA: TGCGCCAGCAGCCAAGATCTAGCGGGAGTTTACAATGAGCAGTTCTTC.

The J gene is TRBJ2-5, the V gene TRBV5-6, with 8 bases aligning to TRBD2. After removal of 6 bases from V and 2 bases from J, the junction contained 6 bases not matched to a gene. Germline CDR1 SGHDT, CDR2 YYEEEE. The CDR3 length is 14 residues. The chain's CDR3 is CASTKRGLQETQYF. The CDR3 nucleotides are TGTGCCAGCACCAAGCGGGGGTTACAAGAGACCCAGTACTTC. Based on the CDR3 plus reference TRBV5-6 and TRBJ2-5, the full variable domain is DAGVTQSPTHLIKTRGQQVTLRCSPKSGHDTVSWYQQALGQGPQFIFQYYEEEERQRGNFPDRFSGHQFPNYSSELNVNALLLGDSALYLCASTKRGLQETQYFGPGTRLLVL.

This sequence joins TRBV7-2 and TRBJ2-1, with 11 bases aligning to TRBD2. J was trimmed by 4 bases and V by 5 bases; bases with no gene match: 4. The CDR3 extends over 15 amino acids. Germline CDR1 reads SGHTA; CDR2 reads FQGNSA. As DNA, the CDR3 is TGTGCCAGCAGCCCCTCTAGCGGGGGGTACAATGAGCAGTTCTTC. Protein sequence: CASSPSSGGYNEQFF.

This sequence joins TRBV2 and TRBJ2-5, with D tentatively TRBD2 (6 bases). V was shortened by 5 bases and J by 5 bases, with 9 bases between the two germline ends. This CDR3 has 12 residues. Germline V gene sequence: CDR1 SNHLY, CDR2 FYNNEI. CDR3 coding DNA: TGTGCCAGCAGTCCGGGAGACGAGACCCAGTACTTC. It translates to CASSPGDETQYF.